This TCR beta chain is drawn from a study of Ad26.COV2.S vaccination and SARS-CoV-2 variants. Across the whole study: The authors gave Ad26.COV2.S intramuscularly, either once or twice 56 days apart. Study-wide findings and caveats: Vaccinees displayed broader spike-specific TCR repertoires than placebo recipients.

Regarding treatment: some 20 received Ad26.COV2.S at low or high dose, single or two shots; 5 received placebo; per-sample allocation not given. Sampling was done on day 63 after the first vaccine or placebo injection. Profiling relied on immunoSEQ multiplex PCR, and the TCRdb table lists in-frame clones only, not all of them. The repertoire holds about 320,000 clones, with roughly 84% as singletons. Concerning this clone: What it recognizes is unknown.

There are 15 residues in the CDR3. From germline, CDR1 is MNHEY and CDR2 SVGAGI. V was trimmed by 7 bases and J by 4 bases, leaving 19 bases between them. This TCR derives from a person between 18 and 65 years old who received the Ad26.COV2.S COVID-19 vaccine or a placebo. V is TRBV6-5 and J is TRBJ1-1, with D hard to call. The material was peripheral blood, obtained in a trial of Ad26.COV2.S vaccine versus placebo. The CDR3 protein is CASKGLDTGSTEAFF. CDR3 coding DNA: TGTGCCAGCAAAGGTCTAGACACCGGGAGCACTGAAGCTTTCTTT.